Listed here are 20 T cell receptor beta chains from one sample, sequenced in a study of early T cells in non-severe SARS-CoV-2 infection. TCRdb passed the 5' RACE reads through MiXCR, listing each CDR3 protein once. The repertoire includes about 44,000 distinct CDR3 sequences, around a quarter of them detected once, and 3.5% to 5% sits in the top ten. Sequences were derived from whole blood, sampled at baseline. Every receptor here comes from an adult who was a healthcare worker with PCR-confirmed SARS-CoV-2 infection or an uninfected control (not recorded which).

This clonotype turned up a few times. The chain carries TRBV11-2 and TRBJ2-1, with 7 nucleotides matching TRBD1. Germline CDR1 and CDR2: SGHAT and FQNNGV. The CDR3 runs 15 residues. The J segment lost 4 bases and the V segment lost 5 bases, leaving 8 bases of the junction unmatched. The CDR3: CASSQRQGQYNEQFF. The CDR3 DNA sequence: TGTGCCAGCAGCCAGAGACAGGGACAATACAATGAGCAGTTCTTC.

This clonotype was detected only a few times. V usage is TRBV19 and J usage is TRBJ1-2; the match to TRBD1 covers 8 bases. In germline, CDR1 is LNHDA, CDR2 SQIVND (reference sequence). The V gene end was trimmed by 5 bases and the J gene end by 4 bases; junction bases not matched to a gene: 9. The CDR3 totals 15 residues. In DNA form, the CDR3 reads TGTGCCAGTAGTGCCCGACCAGGGGGCCTCTATGGCTACACCTTC. It is translated as CASSARPGGLYGYTF.

J is TRBJ2-3 and V is TRBV2; tentative D call: TRBD1 (5 bases). Germline V lookup: CDR1 SNHLY, CDR2 FYNNEI. This CDR3 region has 14 residues. V gave up 1 base and J gave up 6 bases, with 11 bases separating them. The CDR3 here is CASSEVRERDTQYF. DNA of the CDR3: TGTGCCAGCAGTGAAGTCAGGGAAAGGGATACGCAGTATTTT.

The genes are TRBV29-1 and TRBJ2-7; D perhaps matches TRBD2 (6 bases). This CDR3 comprises 14 residues. Germline assignment: CDR1 SQVTM and CDR2 ANQGSEA. V dropped 3 bases and J dropped 3 bases, with 15 bases sitting between them. This CDR3 reads CSVESSGSIYEQYF. CDR3 coding DNA: TGCAGCGTTGAGTCATCCGGGAGCATCTACGAGCAGTACTTC.

The gene calls are TRBV20-1 and TRBJ2-1; no reliable D call. CDR3 length: 13 residues. The V gene's germline CDR1 is DFQATT and CDR2 SNEGSKA (reference sequence). V was shortened by 1 base and J by 4 bases, with 8 bases between the two germline ends. The CDR3: CSARASQYNEQFF. The CDR3 DNA reads TGCAGTGCTAGAGCATCCCAGTACAATGAGCAGTTCTTC.

This clonotype has more than one count but fewer than ten. The chain uses TRBV5-1 and TRBJ2-1; no reliable D call. V was clipped by 3 bases and J by 5 bases, with 12 bases between them. Germline V gene data show CDR1 as SGHRS and CDR2 as YFSETQ. The CDR3 totals 14 residues. The CDR3 region is CASSSFLSDNEQFF. Here the CDR3 DNA reads TGCGCCAGCAGCTCCTTCCTGTCTGACAATGAGCAGTTCTTC.

This chain joins TRBV7-2 and TRBJ2-2; possibly TRBD1 or TRBD2 for D (5 bases each). Germline V CDR1 and CDR2: SGHTA, FQGNSA. The CDR3 covers 13 residues. Trimming shortened V by 8 bases and J by 6 bases, and 13 bases separated the two germline ends. The CDR3 coding sequence is TGTGCCAGCCTCCCTATGGGGGCCGGGGAGCTGTTTTTT. This sequence encodes CASLPMGAGELFF.

V and J are TRBV4-3 and TRBJ2-7, with TRBD1 identical over 9 bases. V was pared by 4 bases and J by 5 bases, with 9 bases of the junction left unmatched. The CDR3 extends over 15 amino acids. CDR1 is LGHNA and CDR2 is YSLEER in the germline V gene. Written as DNA, the CDR3 is TGCGCCAGCAGCCGACTTTTACAGGGGGCGAACGAGCAGTACTTC. Translating gives CASSRLLQGANEQYF.

This clonotype was seen more than once but under ten times. The CDR3 protein is CASSRGGPDTQYF. DNA for the CDR3: TGTGCCAGCAGCCGGGGGGGCCCAGATACGCAGTATTTT. V is TRBV3-1 and J is TRBJ2-3; D may be TRBD2 (7 bases). V was shortened by 4 bases and J by 4 bases, with 9 bases between the two germline ends. Germline V CDR1 and CDR2: LGHDT, YNNKEL (reference sequence). This CDR3 comprises 13 residues.

This clonotype came up many times. Written as DNA, the CDR3 is TGCGCCAGCAGCTTAGGGGTTCACGAGCAGTACTTC. This translates into CASSLGVHEQYF. The chain couples TRBV5-1 to TRBJ2-7, with a possible D match to TRBD1 (5 bases). There are 12 residues in the CDR3. Germline V gene data show CDR1 as SGHRS and CDR2 as YFSETQ. V gave up 2 bases and J gave up 5 bases, with 8 bases separating them.

This clonotype was seen a few times. V usage is TRBV11-2 and J usage is TRBJ2-1; unclear D gene. There are 12 residues in the CDR3. V lost 2 bases to trimming and J lost 10 bases, with 9 bases between them. Germline CDR1 SGHAT, CDR2 FQNNGV. The CDR3 sequence: CASSLSTNEQFF. In nucleotides, the CDR3 is TGTGCCAGCAGCTTATCGACAAACGAGCAGTTCTTC.

This clonotype was observed a few times. This chain uses TRBV30 with TRBJ2-7, with D hard to call. Germline V gene sequence: CDR1 GTSNPN, CDR2 SVGIG (reference sequence). V was clipped by 2 bases and J by 6 bases, with 14 bases between them. The CDR3 consists of 13 residues. CDR3 amino acids: CAWSPRGDREQYF. CDR3 nucleotide sequence: TGTGCCTGGAGTCCTCGCGGAGATCGCGAGCAGTACTTC.

V and J are TRBV6-2 or TRBV6-3 and TRBJ2-3; D ambiguous. V lost 2 bases to trimming and J lost 1 base, with 19 bases between them. Germline V gene data show CDR1 as MNHEY and CDR2 as SVGEGT. This CDR3 has 18 amino acids. The CDR3 DNA sequence: TGTGCCAGCAGTTACGGCTTCGCGGTACGCCAAGGCACAGATACGCAGTATTTT. It yields the protein CASSYGFAVRQGTDTQYF.

CDR3 DNA sequence: TGTGCCAGCAGCTTGTCGGACGTAGGCTACGAGCAGTACTTC. It translates to CASSLSDVGYEQYF. The chain combines TRBV5-4 with TRBJ2-7; D is unclear. In germline, CDR1 is SGHNT, CDR2 YYREEE (reference sequence). Trimming cost V 1 base and J 3 bases, with 11 bases left between them. This CDR3 is 14 amino acids long.

This clonotype was detected only a few times. The chain recombines TRBV20-1 with TRBJ1-1, with no clear D. The germline V gene encodes CDR1 DFQATT and CDR2 SNEGSKA (reference sequence). The CDR3 sequence is 13 residues long. The V and J ends lost 5 bases and 0 bases respectively, with 10 bases between them. CDR3 sequence: CSASLTVNTEAFF. The CDR3 DNA sequence: TGCAGTGCTTCCCTGACTGTGAACACTGAAGCTTTCTTT.

DNA of the CDR3: TGCGCCAGCAGCTTGGTAAGGGCAGGGGATAACTATGGCTACACCTTC. This gives the protein CASSLVRAGDNYGYTF. The chain joins TRBV5-1 to TRBJ1-2, with D perhaps TRBD1 (6 bases). V shed 0 bases and J shed 1 base, with 13 bases lying between them. This CDR3 is built from 16 residues. Looked up from germline, CDR1 is SGHRS and CDR2 is YFSETQ.

This clonotype has a handful of counts. This chain connects TRBV9 to TRBJ1-6; D perhaps matches TRBD1 (6 bases). This CDR3 region has 14 residues. Germline loops: CDR1 SGDLS, CDR2 YYNGEE. Trimming removed 0 bases at V and 6 bases at J, with 7 bases between. Here the CDR3 reads CASSVVDSNSPLHF. Written as DNA, the CDR3 is TGTGCCAGCAGCGTAGTGGACAGTAATTCACCCCTCCACTTT.

This clonotype was detected a few times. The chain couples TRBV5-4 to TRBJ1-1; D is unclear. Trimming shortened V by 4 bases and J by 11 bases, and 15 bases separated the two germline ends. The CDR3 runs to 12 residues. Germline assignment: CDR1 SGHNT and CDR2 YYREEE (reference sequence). The CDR3 sequence is CASSQPPERAFF. In DNA, the CDR3 is TGTGCCAGCAGCCAACCCCCAGAGCGGGCTTTCTTT.

This clonotype was picked up many times. In DNA, the CDR3 is TGCAGTGCTAGAGATTTAGAAAGGGATAATTCACCCCTCCACTTT. It codes for CSARDLERDNSPLHF. This chain connects TRBV20-1 to TRBJ1-6; D is uncertain. Germline V CDR1 and CDR2: DFQATT, SNEGSKA (reference sequence). Trimming took 0 bases from V and 5 from J, leaving 11 bases between them. This CDR3 contains 15 residues.

V is TRBV21-1 and J is TRBJ1-1. TRBV21-1 is described as a pseudogene. There are 10 residues in the CDR3. Here the CDR3 DNA reads TGTGCCAGCACGAGTTATGAAGCTTTCTTT. Protein product: CASTSYEAFF.